This T cell receptor (beta chain) was sequenced in a study of PD-L1 blockade in urothelial cancer. Overall study context: Beginning in the mid-2010s, patients received atezolizumab, given as 1,200 mg intravenously every 3 weeks. Patients' prior chemotherapy regimens numbered 0 to 3. Treatment start was followed by blood analysis at 3 weeks (second dose) and again at 6 weeks.

Generated by immunoSEQ multiplex PCR, the TCRdb table keeps only in-frame clones and is missing some. This table holds about 72,000 clones, under 90% found once. CDR3 size: 17 residues. Germline V gene data show CDR1 as LGHNA and CDR2 as YNFKEQ. The J segment lost 3 bases and the V segment lost 1 base, leaving 6 bases of the junction unmatched. This chain joins TRBV4-2 and TRBJ2-1; 10 nucleotides match TRBD2. Sequences were derived from PBMCs, sampled around atezolizumab (anti-PD-L1) treatment. The source is a man between 65 and 85 years old with urothelial cancer. CDR3 nucleotide sequence: TGTGCCAGCAGCCAAGGGGCGCTAGCGGGAGTCTACAATGAGCAGTTCTTC. Translation: CASSQGALAGVYNEQFF.